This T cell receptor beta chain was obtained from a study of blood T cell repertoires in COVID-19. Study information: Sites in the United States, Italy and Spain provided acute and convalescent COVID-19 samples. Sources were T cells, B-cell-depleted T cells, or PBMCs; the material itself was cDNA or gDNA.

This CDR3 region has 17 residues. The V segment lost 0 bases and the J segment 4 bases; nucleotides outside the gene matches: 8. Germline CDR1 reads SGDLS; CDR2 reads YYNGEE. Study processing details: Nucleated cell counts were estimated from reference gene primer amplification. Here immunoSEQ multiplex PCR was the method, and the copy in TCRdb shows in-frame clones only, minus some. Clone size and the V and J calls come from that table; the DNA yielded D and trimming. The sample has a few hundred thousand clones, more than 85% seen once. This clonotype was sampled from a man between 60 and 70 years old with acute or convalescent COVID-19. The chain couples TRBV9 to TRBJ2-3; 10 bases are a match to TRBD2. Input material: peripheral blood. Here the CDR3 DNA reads TGTGCCAGCAGCGTAGATCCGAGCGGGGGGGTCGCAGATACGCAGTATTTT. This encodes CASSVDPSGGVADTQYF. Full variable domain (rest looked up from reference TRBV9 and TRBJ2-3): DSGVTQTPKHLITATGQRVTLRCSPRSGDLSVYWYQQSLDQGLQFLIQYYNGEERAKGNILERFSAQQFPDLHSELNLSSLELGDSALYFCASSVDPSGGVADTQYFGPGTRLTVL.